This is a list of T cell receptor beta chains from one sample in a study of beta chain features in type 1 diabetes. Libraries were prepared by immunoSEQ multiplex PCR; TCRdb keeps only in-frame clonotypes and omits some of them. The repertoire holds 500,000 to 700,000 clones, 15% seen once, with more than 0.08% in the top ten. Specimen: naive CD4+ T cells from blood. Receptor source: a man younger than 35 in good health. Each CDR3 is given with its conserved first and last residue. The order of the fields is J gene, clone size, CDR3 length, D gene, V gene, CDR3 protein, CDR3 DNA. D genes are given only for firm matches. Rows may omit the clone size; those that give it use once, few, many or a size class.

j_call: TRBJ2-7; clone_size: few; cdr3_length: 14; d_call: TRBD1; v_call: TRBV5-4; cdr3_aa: CASRPGQGTYEQYF; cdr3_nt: TGTGCCAGCAGGCCGGGACAGGGGACCTACGAGCAGTACTTC
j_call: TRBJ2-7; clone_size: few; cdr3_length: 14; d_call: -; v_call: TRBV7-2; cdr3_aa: CASSFRHFLYEQYF; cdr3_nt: TGTGCCAGCAGCTTCCGACACTTCCTATACGAGCAGTACTTC
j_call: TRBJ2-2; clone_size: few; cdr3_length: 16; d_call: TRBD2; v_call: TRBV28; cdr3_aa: CASRPSGGASTGELFF; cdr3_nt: TGTGCCAGCAGACCTAGCGGGGGGGCTAGCACCGGGGAGCTGTTTTTT
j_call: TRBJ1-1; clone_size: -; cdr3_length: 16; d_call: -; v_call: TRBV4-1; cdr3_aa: CASSQEGWLRAGAAFF; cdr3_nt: TGCGCCAGCAGCCAAGAAGGGTGGCTCCGGGCTGGAGCGGCTTTCTTT
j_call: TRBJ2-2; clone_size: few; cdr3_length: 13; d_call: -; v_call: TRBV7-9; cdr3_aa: CASSTRNTGELFF; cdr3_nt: TGTGCCAGCAGCACTAGGAACACCGGGGAGCTGTTTTTT
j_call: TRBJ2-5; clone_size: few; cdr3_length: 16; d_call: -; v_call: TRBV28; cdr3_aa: CASSLLGHTRQETQYF; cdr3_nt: TGTGCCAGCAGTTTATTAGGCCATACACGCCAAGAGACCCAGTACTTC
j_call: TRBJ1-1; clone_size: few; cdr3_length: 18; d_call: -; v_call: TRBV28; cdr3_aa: CASTSMGWSELWNTEAFF; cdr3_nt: TGTGCCAGCACTTCTATGGGGTGGTCGGAATTGTGGAACACTGAAGCTTTCTTT
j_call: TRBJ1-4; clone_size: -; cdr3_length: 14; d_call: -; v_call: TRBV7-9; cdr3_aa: CASSLAGRREKLFF; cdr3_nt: TGTGCCAGCAGCTTAGCTGGCAGAAGGGAAAAACTGTTTTTT
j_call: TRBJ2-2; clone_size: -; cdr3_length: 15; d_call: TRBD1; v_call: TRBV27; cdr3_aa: CASRPGQGAPGELFF; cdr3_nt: TGTGCCAGCAGGCCGGGACAGGGGGCGCCCGGGGAGCTGTTTTTT
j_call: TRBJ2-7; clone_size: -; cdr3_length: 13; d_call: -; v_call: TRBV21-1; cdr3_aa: CASTRGVGSEQYF; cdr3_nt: TGTGCCAGCACCCGGGGTGTTGGTAGCGAGCAGTACTTC
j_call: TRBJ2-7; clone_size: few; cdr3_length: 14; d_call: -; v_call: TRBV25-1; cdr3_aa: CASTATASSYEQYF; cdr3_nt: TGTGCCAGCACGGCGACGGCCAGCTCCTACGAGCAGTACTTC
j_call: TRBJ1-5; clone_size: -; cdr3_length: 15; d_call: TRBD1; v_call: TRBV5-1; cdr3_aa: CASSVEGAGNQPQHF; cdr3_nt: TGCGCCAGCAGCGTAGAGGGGGCCGGCAATCAGCCCCAGCATTTT
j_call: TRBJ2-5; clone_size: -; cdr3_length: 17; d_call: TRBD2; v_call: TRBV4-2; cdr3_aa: CASSQGRAGGTQETQYF; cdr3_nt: TGTGCCAGCAGCCAAGGACGAGCGGGAGGAACCCAAGAGACCCAGTACTTC
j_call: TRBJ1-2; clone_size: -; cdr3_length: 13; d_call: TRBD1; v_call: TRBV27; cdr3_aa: CASSLDRAFGYTF; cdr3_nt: TGTGCCAGCAGTTTGGACAGGGCTTTTGGCTACACCTTC
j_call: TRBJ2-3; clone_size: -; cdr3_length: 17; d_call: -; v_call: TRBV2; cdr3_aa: CASSELRVLSYTDTQYF; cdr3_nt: TGTGCCAGCAGTGAGTTGCGGGTTTTATCCTACACAGATACGCAGTATTTT
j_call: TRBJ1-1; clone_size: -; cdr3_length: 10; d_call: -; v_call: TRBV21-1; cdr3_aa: CASSKGRLVF; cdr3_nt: TGTGCCAGCAGCAAGGGAAGGCTAGTCTTT
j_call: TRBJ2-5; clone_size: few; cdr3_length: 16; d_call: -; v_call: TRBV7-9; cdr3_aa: CASSYRLGGTMETQYF; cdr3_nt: TGTGCCAGCAGCTACCGGCTAGGGGGGACAATGGAGACCCAGTACTTC
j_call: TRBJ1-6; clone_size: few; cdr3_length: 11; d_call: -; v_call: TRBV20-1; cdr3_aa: CSARRDSPLHF; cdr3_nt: TGCAGTGCTAGAAGGGATTCACCCCTCCACTTT
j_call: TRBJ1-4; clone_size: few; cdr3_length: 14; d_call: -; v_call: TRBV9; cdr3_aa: CASSEGLNNVKLFF; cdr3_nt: TGTGCCAGCAGCGAGGGGTTAAACAATGTAAAACTGTTTTTT
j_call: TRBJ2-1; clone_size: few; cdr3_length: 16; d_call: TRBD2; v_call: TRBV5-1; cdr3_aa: CASSLIPSGSGNEQFF; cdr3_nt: TGCGCCAGCAGCTTGATTCCTAGCGGGAGTGGCAATGAGCAGTTCTTC
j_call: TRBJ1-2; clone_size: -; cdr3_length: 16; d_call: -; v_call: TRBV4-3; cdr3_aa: CASSQDRRTVSYGYTF; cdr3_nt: TGCGCCAGCAGCCAAGATAGGAGGACAGTCAGCTATGGCTACACCTTC
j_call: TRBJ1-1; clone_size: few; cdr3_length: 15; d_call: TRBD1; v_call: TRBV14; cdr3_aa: CASSQGQGQNTEAFF; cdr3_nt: TGTGCCAGCAGCCAGGGACAGGGACAGAACACTGAAGCTTTCTTT
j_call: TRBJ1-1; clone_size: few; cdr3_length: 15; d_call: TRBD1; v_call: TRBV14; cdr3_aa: CASSQGTGGNTEAFF; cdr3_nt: TGTGCCAGCAGCCAAGGTACAGGGGGGAACACTGAAGCTTTCTTT
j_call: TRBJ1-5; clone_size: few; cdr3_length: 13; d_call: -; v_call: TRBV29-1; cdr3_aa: CSVEDNSLQPQHF; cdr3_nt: TGCAGCGTTGAAGATAACAGCCTTCAGCCCCAGCATTTT
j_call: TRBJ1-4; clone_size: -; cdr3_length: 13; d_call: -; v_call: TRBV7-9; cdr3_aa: CASTRATNEKLFF; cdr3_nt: TGTGCCAGCACCCGTGCAACTAATGAAAAACTGTTTTTT
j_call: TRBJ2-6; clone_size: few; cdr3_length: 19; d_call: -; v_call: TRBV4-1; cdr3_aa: CASSQEKVPRATGANVLTF; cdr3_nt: TGCGCCAGCAGCCAAGAAAAAGTTCCCCGGGCGACCGGGGCCAACGTCCTGACTTTC